This TCR beta chain was profiled in a study of OX40 agonist ivuxolimab in advanced cancers. Overall study context: Hepatocellular carcinoma, melanoma, renal cell or head and neck cancer was diagnosed in the dose-escalation patients. Overall study results and limits: CD8+ T cells averaged more expanded clones than CD4+.

The V gene lost 3 bases and the J gene lost 1 base, with 8 bases spanning the gap. The CDR3 contains 14 residues. Germline CDR1 reads SNHLY; CDR2 reads FYNNEI. Only in-frame clones appear in the TCRdb table, and some are missing; sequencing was by immunoSEQ multiplex PCR. In the table there are about 75,000 clones, 90% of which are singletons. About this clone itself: Its antigen is still unknown. The same CDR3 also results from other DNA sequences found in this sample.

The gene calls are TRBV2 and TRBJ2-3; TRBD1 is a possible D gene (5 bases). The source material was CD4+ or CD8+ T cells sorted from blood, sampled in a trial of the OX40 agonist ivuxolimab. The TCR comes from an adult with an advanced solid tumor such as melanoma, head and neck, liver or kidney cancer. The CDR3, as DNA: TGTGCCAGCAGTGACAGGGAAGGCACAGATACGCAGTATTTT. As protein: CASSDREGTDTQYF.